This record concerns one TCR beta chain sequence. Antigen specificity is unknown. This record comes from a study of identical twins. General study results and limits: Cord blood beta clonotypes that were abundant carried fewer insertions, and memory repertoires showed no such trend. Those out-of-frame alpha sequences shared by twins showed an excess of low generation probability. Models underestimated how often monozygotic twins shared out-of-frame TCR alpha.

The CDR3 extends over 16 amino acids. CDR1 KGHSH and CDR2 LQKENI come from the germline V gene. The junction had 10 bases not matched to a gene; V was cut back by 4 bases and J by 8 bases. Template switching introduced a universal primer site, and the cDNA bore unique molecular identifiers. Each CDR3 protein is one row after TCRdb ran MiXCR on the 5' RACE reads. The data contain 420,000 or so distinct CDR3 sequences, approximately 17% of them singletons. Sequenced sample: naive T cells sorted from blood. The genes are TRBV18 and TRBJ2-1; 11 nucleotides align to TRBD1. The receptor's source is a man aged 50 to 59 in good health. The CDR3 reads CASSRSGTGGPDEQFF. The CDR3 DNA is TGTGCCAGCTCACGGTCCGGGACAGGGGGACCGGATGAGCAGTTCTTC.